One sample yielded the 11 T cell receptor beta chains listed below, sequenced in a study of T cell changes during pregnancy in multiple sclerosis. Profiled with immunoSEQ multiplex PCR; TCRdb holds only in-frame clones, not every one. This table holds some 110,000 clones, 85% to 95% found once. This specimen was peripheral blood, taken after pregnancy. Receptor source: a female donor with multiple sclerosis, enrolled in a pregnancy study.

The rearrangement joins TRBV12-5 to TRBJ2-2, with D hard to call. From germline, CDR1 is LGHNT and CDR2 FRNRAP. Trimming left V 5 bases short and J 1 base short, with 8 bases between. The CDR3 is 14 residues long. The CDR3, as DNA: TGTGCTAGTGGTCGCACAGAGAACACCGGGGAGCTGTTTTTT. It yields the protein CASGRTENTGELFF.

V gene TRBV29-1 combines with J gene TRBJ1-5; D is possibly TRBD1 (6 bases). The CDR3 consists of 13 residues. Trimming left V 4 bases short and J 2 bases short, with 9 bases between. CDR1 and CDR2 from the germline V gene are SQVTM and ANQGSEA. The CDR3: CSVGGGRNQPQHF. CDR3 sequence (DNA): TGCAGCGTTGGGGGGGGGCGCAATCAGCCCCAGCATTTT.

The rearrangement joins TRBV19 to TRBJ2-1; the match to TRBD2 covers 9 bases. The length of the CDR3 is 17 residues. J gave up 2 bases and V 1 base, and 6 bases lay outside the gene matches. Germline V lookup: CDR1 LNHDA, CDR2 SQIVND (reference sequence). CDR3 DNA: TGTGCCAGTAGTATAGTTGGACTAGCGAGGCCCTACAATGAGCAGTTCTTC. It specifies CASSIVGLARPYNEQFF.

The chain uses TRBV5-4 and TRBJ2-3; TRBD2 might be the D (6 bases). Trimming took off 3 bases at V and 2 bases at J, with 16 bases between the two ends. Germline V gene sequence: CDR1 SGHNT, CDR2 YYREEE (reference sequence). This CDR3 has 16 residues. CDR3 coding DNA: TGTGCCAGCAGCTCCCGGTTAGCGGAGACCACAGATACGCAGTATTTT. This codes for CASSSRLAETTDTQYF.

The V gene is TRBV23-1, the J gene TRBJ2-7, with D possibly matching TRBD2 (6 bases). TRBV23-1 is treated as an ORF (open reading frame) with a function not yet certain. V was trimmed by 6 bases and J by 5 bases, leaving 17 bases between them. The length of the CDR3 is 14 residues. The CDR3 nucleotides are TGCGCCAGCAGCCTCACGGGAGTGGGGGACGAGCAGTACTTC. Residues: CASSLTGVGDEQYF.

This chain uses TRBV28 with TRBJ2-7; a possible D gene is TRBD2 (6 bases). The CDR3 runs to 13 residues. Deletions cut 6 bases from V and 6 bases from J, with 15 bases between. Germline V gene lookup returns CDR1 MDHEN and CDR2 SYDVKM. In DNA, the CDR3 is TGTGCCAGCAGCCCCGGAGGGCGGGGCGAGCAGTACTTC. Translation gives CASSPGGRGEQYF.

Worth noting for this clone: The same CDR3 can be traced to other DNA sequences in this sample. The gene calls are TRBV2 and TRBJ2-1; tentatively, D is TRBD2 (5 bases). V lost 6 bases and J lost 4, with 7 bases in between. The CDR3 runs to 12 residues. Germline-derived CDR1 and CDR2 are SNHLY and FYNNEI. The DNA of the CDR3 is TGTGCCAGCAGAGGGAGTTACAATGAGCAGTTCTTC. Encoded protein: CASRGSYNEQFF.

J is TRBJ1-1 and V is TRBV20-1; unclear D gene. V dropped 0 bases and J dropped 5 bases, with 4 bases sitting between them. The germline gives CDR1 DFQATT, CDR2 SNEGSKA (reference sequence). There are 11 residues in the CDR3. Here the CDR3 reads CSARDLTEAFF. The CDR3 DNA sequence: TGCAGTGCTAGAGATCTAACTGAAGCTTTCTTT.

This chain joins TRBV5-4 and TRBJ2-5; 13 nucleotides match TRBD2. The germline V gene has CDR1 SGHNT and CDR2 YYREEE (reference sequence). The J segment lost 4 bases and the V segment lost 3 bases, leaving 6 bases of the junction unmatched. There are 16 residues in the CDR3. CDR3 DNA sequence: TGTGCCAGCAGCTGGACTAGCGGGAGTTCGCTAGAGACCCAGTACTTC. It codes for CASSWTSGSSLETQYF.

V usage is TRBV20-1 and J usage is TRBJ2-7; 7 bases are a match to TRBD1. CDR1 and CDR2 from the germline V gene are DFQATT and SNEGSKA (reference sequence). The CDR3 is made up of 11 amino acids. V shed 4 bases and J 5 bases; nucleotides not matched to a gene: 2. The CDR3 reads CSANRGHEQYF. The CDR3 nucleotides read TGCAGTGCTAACAGGGGCCACGAGCAGTACTTC.

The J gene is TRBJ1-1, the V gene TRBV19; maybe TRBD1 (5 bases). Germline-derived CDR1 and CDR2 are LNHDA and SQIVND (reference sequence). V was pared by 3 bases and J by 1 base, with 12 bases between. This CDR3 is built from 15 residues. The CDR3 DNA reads TGTGCCAGTAGTATCCTTAAGGGGTCGAACACTGAAGCTTTCTTT. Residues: CASSILKGSNTEAFF.